Presented here are 26 T cell receptor beta chains from one specimen sequenced in a study of cytomegalovirus exposure and HLA in healthy donors. PCR employed 60 Vbeta and 13 Jbeta primers. TCRdb's copy holds only in-frame clones and misses some; the assay was immunoSEQ multiplex PCR. Found here are roughly 230,000 clones, 80% to 95% of them singletons; the top ten hold about 1.7%. The sequenced material came from PBMCs. These receptors came from a girl aged 2-10 years in good health and CMV-seronegative.

V is TRBV19 and J is TRBJ1-1; the match to TRBD1 covers 7 bases. The CDR3 totals 16 residues. V gave up 6 bases and J gave up 4 bases; unmatched junction bases: 14. The V gene's germline CDR1 is LNHDA and CDR2 SQIVND (reference sequence). CDR3 nucleotide sequence: TGTGCCAGTAGCCCCCTTCGTACAGGGGTGATCACTGAAGCTTTCTTT. It is translated as CASSPLRTGVITEAFF. Drawing the rest from reference TRBV19 and TRBJ1-1, the complete variable domain is DGGITQSPKYLFRKEGQNVTLSCEQNLNHDAMYWYRQDPGQGLRLIYYSQIVNDFQKGDIAEGYSVSREKKESFPLTVTSAQKNPTAFYLCASSPLRTGVITEAFFGQGTRLTVV.

This chain links TRBV10-3 with TRBJ1-1, with 11 bases matching TRBD1. Germline CDR1 and CDR2: ENHRY and SYGVKD. CDR3 length equals 16 residues. Trimming removed 4 bases from V and 3 bases from J; junction bases left unmatched: 7. This CDR3 is CAISADRGLGDTEAFF. The DNA of the CDR3 is TGTGCCATCAGTGCGGACAGGGGGCTTGGCGACACTGAAGCTTTCTTT.

The chain joins TRBV2 to TRBJ1-5, with TRBD1 matching 10 bases. CDR1 and CDR2 (germline): SNHLY, FYNNEI. The CDR3 length is 13 residues. V was clipped by 7 bases and J by 6 bases; unmatched bases: 3. The CDR3 region has the DNA TGTGCCAGCACCGGACAGGGGGGTCAGCCCCAGCATTTT. Amino acid sequence: CASTGQGGQPQHF.

The chain employs TRBV4-1 and TRBJ1-1; TRBD1 matches at 7 bases. The J segment lost 1 base and the V segment lost 4 bases, leaving 6 bases of the junction unmatched. The length of the CDR3 is 15 residues. Germline-derived CDR1 and CDR2 are MGHRA and YSYEKL. The CDR3, as DNA: TGCGCCAGCAGCCGCGGACAGGCCTCGAACACTGAAGCTTTCTTT. Translating gives CASSRGQASNTEAFF.

This rearrangement joins TRBV6-5 to TRBJ1-2; D is unresolved. In germline, CDR1 is MNHEY, CDR2 SVGAGI. Trimming pared 6 bases from V and 5 bases from J, leaving 19 bases between. There are 15 residues in the CDR3. CDR3 protein: CASSKGLDPGYGYTF. The DNA of the CDR3 is TGTGCCAGCAGCAAAGGATTGGATCCGGGTTATGGCTACACCTTC.

The rearrangement links TRBV28 to TRBJ2-7; 7 bases line up with TRBD1. Looked up from germline, CDR1 is MDHEN and CDR2 is SYDVKM. There are 16 residues in the CDR3. The trim removed 7 bases at V and 0 bases at J, leaving 12 bases unmatched. The CDR3 region has the DNA TGTGCCAGCACCCATGCGACAGGGCATGGCTCCTACGAGCAGTACTTC. It codes for CASTHATGHGSYEQYF.

The rearrangement joins TRBV20-1 to TRBJ2-5, with 10 bases identical to TRBD1. The germline gives CDR1 DFQATT, CDR2 SNEGSKA (reference sequence). The CDR3 totals 11 residues. The V and J ends lost 8 bases and 5 bases, in that order; junction bases with no gene match: 2. The CDR3 sequence is CSPGQGETQYF. The CDR3 coding sequence is TGCAGTCCGGGACAGGGGGAGACCCAGTACTTC.

The chain couples TRBV5-8 to TRBJ2-1, with TRBD1 matching over 8 bases. V was clipped by 4 bases and J by 4 bases; unmatched bases: 7. Germline assignment: CDR1 SGHTS and CDR2 YDEGEE. This CDR3 has 15 residues. CDR3 sequence reads: CASSLRGQAYNEQFF. The CDR3 DNA reads as TGTGCCAGCAGCCTCCGGGGACAGGCTTACAATGAGCAGTTCTTC.

Concerning this clone itself: One end of the junction is discordant with germline, which a read error may explain. The chain couples TRBV7-9 to TRBJ1-6, with TRBD1 matching over 11 bases. The CDR3 loop spans 16 amino acids. Per germline, CDR1 SEHNR and CDR2 FQNEAQ (reference sequence). CDR3 protein: CSSSPDRGPVYSPLHF. The CDR3 DNA is TGTTCCAGCAGCCCGGACAGGGGGCCAGTGTATTCACCCCTCCACTTT.

The rearrangement links TRBV18 to TRBJ2-1, with D possibly being TRBD1 (6 bases). Per germline, CDR1 KGHSH and CDR2 LQKENI. This CDR3 is built from 15 residues. Trimming stripped 1 base from V and 4 bases from J, with 11 bases between. The CDR3 spells CASSPRGQLYNEQFF. The CDR3 DNA sequence: TGTGCCAGCTCACCACGCGGACAGCTTTACAATGAGCAGTTCTTC.

The chain uses TRBV9 and TRBJ2-7; 11 nucleotides agree with TRBD2. Germline-derived CDR1 and CDR2 are SGDLS and YYNGEE. The CDR3 is 15 amino acids. Trimming at V came to 3 bases and at J to 7 bases, leaving 9 bases not matched to a gene. The CDR3 bases are TGTGCCAGCAGCGGAGTAGCGGGGGGGCCTATTGAGCAGTACTTC. It is translated as CASSGVAGGPIEQYF. Full variable domain (missing parts from reference TRBV9 and TRBJ2-7): DSGVTQTPKHLITATGQRVTLRCSPRSGDLSVYWYQQSLDQGLQFLIQYYNGEERAKGNILERFSAQQFPDLHSELNLSSLELGDSALYFCASSGVAGGPIEQYFGPGTRLTVT.

This sequence joins TRBV29-1 and TRBJ2-7; 8 bases agree with TRBD1. V dropped 6 bases and J dropped 6; count of bases not matched to a gene: 4. The CDR3 is made up of 11 amino acids. CDR1 and CDR2 (germline): SQVTM, ANQGSEA. For the CDR3, the DNA is TGCAGCGTCGGACAGGGAGTCGAGCAGTACTTC. Encoded protein: CSVGQGVEQYF.

The chain couples TRBV7-9 to TRBJ2-1; TRBD2 matches at 10 bases. CDR1 is SEHNR and CDR2 is FQNEAQ in the germline V gene (reference sequence). Trimming cost V 4 bases and J 7 bases; bases outside gene matches: 7. The CDR3 spans 15 residues. The CDR3: CASSSELAGENEQFF. The CDR3 nucleotides read TGTGCCAGCAGCTCGGAGCTAGCGGGAGAGAATGAGCAGTTCTTC.

The chain combines TRBV6-4 with TRBJ2-1, with TRBD2 identical over 7 bases. Germline values: CDR1 MRHNA, CDR2 SNTAGT. The CDR3 sequence is 15 residues long. The J segment lost 0 bases and the V segment lost 6 bases, leaving 5 bases of the junction unmatched. CDR3 amino acids: CASSIGGGSYNEQFF. DNA of the CDR3: TGTGCCAGCAGCATCGGCGGGGGCTCCTACAATGAGCAGTTCTTC.

J is TRBJ1-2 and V is TRBV27; 7 nucleotides line up with TRBD1. There are 14 residues in the CDR3. The germline CDR1 and CDR2 sequences are MNHEY and SMNVEV (reference sequence). V was pared by 4 bases and J by 3 bases, with 5 bases of the junction left unmatched. The CDR3 DNA reads as TGTGCCAGCAGTTCGACAGGGTTGGACTATGGCTACACCTTC. Protein sequence: CASSSTGLDYGYTF.

This rearrangement joins TRBV27 to TRBJ1-2; D perhaps matches TRBD1 (5 bases). This CDR3 has 13 amino acids. Germline V CDR1 and CDR2: MNHEY, SMNVEV (reference sequence). V lost 6 bases, J lost 4 bases, and 12 bases lay in between. The CDR3 region is CASRPGMAYGYTF. CDR3 nucleotides: TGTGCCAGCAGGCCAGGGATGGCCTATGGCTACACCTTC.

The V call is TRBV20-1, the J call TRBJ1-2; possibly TRBD1 for D (5 bases). The CDR3 consists of 11 residues. Germline CDR1 is DFQATT and CDR2 is SNEGSKA (reference sequence). V lost 5 bases and J lost 5, with 9 bases in between. The CDR3 DNA is TGCAGTGCTTGGGGGGGTTATGGCTACACCTTC. Its protein is CSAWGGYGYTF.

The rearrangement links TRBV7-8 to TRBJ2-7; D is undetermined. Trimming took off 5 bases at V and 6 bases at J, with 11 bases between the two ends. Germline V gene data show CDR1 as SGHVS and CDR2 as FQNEAQ. This CDR3 is built from 12 residues. The CDR3 protein is CASSQYSGEQYF. For the CDR3, the DNA is TGTGCCAGCAGCCAGTACTCAGGCGAGCAGTACTTC. Drawing the rest from reference TRBV7-8 and TRBJ2-7, the complete variable domain is GAGVSQSPRYKVAKRGQDVALRCDPISGHVSLFWYQQALGQGPEFLTYFQNEAQLDKSGLPSDRFFAERPEGSVSTLKIQRTQQEDSAVYLCASSQYSGEQYFGPGTRLTVT.

V is TRBV19 and J is TRBJ2-6, with 8 bases lining up with TRBD1. The V segment lost 4 bases and the J segment 1 base; nucleotides outside the gene matches: 6. The CDR3 loop spans 17 amino acids. Looked up from germline, CDR1 is LNHDA and CDR2 is SQIVND (reference sequence). The CDR3 sequence is CASSTGQGGSGANVLTF. CDR3 sequence (DNA): TGTGCCAGTAGTACCGGACAGGGTGGGTCTGGGGCCAACGTCCTGACTTTC.

This chain links TRBV6-5 with TRBJ2-7; tentative D call: TRBD1 (5 bases). This CDR3 has 12 residues. The germline V gene encodes CDR1 MNHEY and CDR2 SVGAGI. Trimming cost V 5 bases and J 2 bases, with 7 bases left between them. The chain's CDR3 is CASSTGPYEQYF. DNA for the CDR3: TGTGCCAGCAGTACAGGACCCTACGAGCAGTACTTC.

J is TRBJ2-5 and V is TRBV13; TRBD2 is a possible D gene (5 bases). This CDR3 is 16 amino acids long. Germline V gene sequence: CDR1 PRHDT, CDR2 FYEKMQ (reference sequence). V was shortened by 2 bases and J by 3 bases, with 16 bases between the two germline ends. The CDR3 sequence is CASSLILGGREETQYF. The CDR3 DNA reads TGTGCCAGCAGCTTAATCCTAGGCGGGCGCGAAGAGACCCAGTACTTC.

This clone appeared once. CDR3 bases: TGTGCCAGCAGCGCCATAGCGGGGGTGTACAATGAGCAGTTCTTC. Protein product: CASSAIAGVYNEQFF. The chain joins TRBV9 to TRBJ2-1, with 9 bases lining up with TRBD2. CDR3 length: 15 residues. V lost 3 bases and J lost 4; bases outside the gene matches: 5. Germline CDR1 SGDLS, CDR2 YYNGEE. Full variable domain (remainder filled in from reference TRBV9 and TRBJ2-1): DSGVTQTPKHLITATGQRVTLRCSPRSGDLSVYWYQQSLDQGLQFLIQYYNGEERAKGNILERFSAQQFPDLHSELNLSSLELGDSALYFCASSAIAGVYNEQFFGPGTRLTVL.

V and J are TRBV4-1 and TRBJ1-1, with D tentatively TRBD1 (5 bases). The germline V gene has CDR1 MGHRA and CDR2 YSYEKL. The CDR3 has 14 amino acids. V was cut by 4 bases and J by 5 bases, with 14 bases left in between. Written as DNA, the CDR3 is TGCGCCAGCAGCCCAGACAACGGGGGAACTGAAGCTTTCTTT. Protein: CASSPDNGGTEAFF.

V and J are TRBV6-5 and TRBJ2-1; possible D gene TRBD2, 6 bases. The germline CDR1 and CDR2 sequences are MNHEY and SVGAGI. CDR3 length: 13 residues. The V end lost 6 bases, the J end lost 8 bases, and 14 bases lay between the germline ends. The CDR3 spells CASRSGGSDEQFF. The DNA for the CDR3 is TGTGCCAGCAGATCTGGGGGGAGCGATGAGCAGTTCTTC.

This clone was counted once. The chain recombines TRBV11-2 with TRBJ2-2; TRBD2 aligns across 12 bases. V trimming: 6 bases; J trimming: 4 bases; junction bases outside the gene matches: 12. The CDR3 spans 18 residues. From germline, CDR1 is SGHAT and CDR2 FQNNGV. The DNA for the CDR3 is TGTGCCAGCAGTTCAATCACCCTAGCGGGAGGGATCACCGGGGAGCTGTTTTTT. Protein: CASSSITLAGGITGELFF.

Comments on this clone: The sample has other DNA sequences that encode this CDR3 too. The V gene is TRBV5-1, the J gene TRBJ2-7, with 7 bases lining up with TRBD1. This CDR3 region has 18 residues. Germline assignment: CDR1 SGHRS and CDR2 YFSETQ. J gave up 2 bases and V 4 bases, and 18 bases lay outside the gene matches. In DNA form, the CDR3 reads TGCGCCAGCAGCCCGGACATAAGGACGGACAGGTTTGCCTACGAGCAGTACTTC. It encodes CASSPDIRTDRFAYEQYF. Filled out from reference TRBV5-1 and TRBJ2-7, the complete variable domain reads KAGVTQTPRYLIKTRGQQVTLSCSPISGHRSVSWYQQTPGQGLQFLFEYFSETQRNKGNFPGRFSGRQFSNSRSEMNVSTLELGDSALYLCASSPDIRTDRFAYEQYFGPGTRLTVT.